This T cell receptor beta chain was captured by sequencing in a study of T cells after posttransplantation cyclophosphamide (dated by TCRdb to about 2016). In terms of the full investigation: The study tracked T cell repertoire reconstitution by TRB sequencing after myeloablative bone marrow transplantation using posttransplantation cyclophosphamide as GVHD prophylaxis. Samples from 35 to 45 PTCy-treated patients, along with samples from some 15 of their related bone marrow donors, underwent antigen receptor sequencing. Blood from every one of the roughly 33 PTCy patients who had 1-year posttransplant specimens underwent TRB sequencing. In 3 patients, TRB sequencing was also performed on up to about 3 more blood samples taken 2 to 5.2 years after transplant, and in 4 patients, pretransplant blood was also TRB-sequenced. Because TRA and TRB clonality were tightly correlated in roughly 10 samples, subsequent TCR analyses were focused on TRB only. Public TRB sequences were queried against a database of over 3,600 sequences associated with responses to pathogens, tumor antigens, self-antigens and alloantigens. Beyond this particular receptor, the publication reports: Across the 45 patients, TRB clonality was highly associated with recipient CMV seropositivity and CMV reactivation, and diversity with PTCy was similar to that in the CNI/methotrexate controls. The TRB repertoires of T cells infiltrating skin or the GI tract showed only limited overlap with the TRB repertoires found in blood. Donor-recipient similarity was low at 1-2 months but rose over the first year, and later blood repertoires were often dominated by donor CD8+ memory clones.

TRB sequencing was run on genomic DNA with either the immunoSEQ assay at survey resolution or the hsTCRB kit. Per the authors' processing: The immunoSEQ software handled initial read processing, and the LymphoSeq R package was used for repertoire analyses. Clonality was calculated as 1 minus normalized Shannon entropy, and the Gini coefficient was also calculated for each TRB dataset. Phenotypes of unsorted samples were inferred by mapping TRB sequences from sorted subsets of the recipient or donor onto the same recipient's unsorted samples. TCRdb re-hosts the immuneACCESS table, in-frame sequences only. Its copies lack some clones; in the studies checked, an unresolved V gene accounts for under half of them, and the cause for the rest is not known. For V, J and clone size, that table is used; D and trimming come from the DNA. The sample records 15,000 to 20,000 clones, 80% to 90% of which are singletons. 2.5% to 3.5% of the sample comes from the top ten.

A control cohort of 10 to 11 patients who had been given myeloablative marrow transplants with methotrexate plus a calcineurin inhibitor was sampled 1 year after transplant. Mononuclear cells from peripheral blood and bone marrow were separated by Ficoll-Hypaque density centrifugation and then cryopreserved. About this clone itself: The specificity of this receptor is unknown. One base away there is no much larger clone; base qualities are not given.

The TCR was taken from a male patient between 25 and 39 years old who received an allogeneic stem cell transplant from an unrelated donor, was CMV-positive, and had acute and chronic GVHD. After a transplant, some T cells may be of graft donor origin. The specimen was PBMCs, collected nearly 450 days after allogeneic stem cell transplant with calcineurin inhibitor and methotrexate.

The DNA sequence reads TGTGCCAGCAGTTTGGCCACCGGGACTAGCGTCTCCTACGAGCAGTACTTC. The translation is CASSLATGTSVSYEQYF. The sequence joins TRBV28 to TRBJ2-5, with 10 bases matching TRBD2. The J call may be mistaken, given a closer DNA end match to TRBJ2-7. Reading the germline V gene gives CDR1 MDHEN and CDR2 SYDVKM. Taken from cysteine to phenylalanine, the CDR3 has 17 residues. Only CDR3 DNA remains: 51 bases, in frame from the first base.